This entry lists 23 T cell receptor beta chains sequenced from one sample in a study of cytomegalovirus exposure and HLA in healthy donors. TCRdb's copy holds only in-frame clones and misses some; the assay was immunoSEQ multiplex PCR. This table holds 68,000 or so clones, 91% found once. The sequenced material came from PBMCs. Receptors originate from a young man in good health and CMV-seronegative.

The chain couples TRBV30 to TRBJ2-1; no clear D. The V gene lost 1 base and the J gene lost 4 bases, with 5 bases spanning the gap. Germline V gene data show CDR1 as GTSNPN and CDR2 as SVGIG (reference sequence). This CDR3 is built from 12 residues. CDR3 nucleotides: TGTGCCTGGAGTGAACTATACAATGAGCAGTTCTTC. It translates to CAWSELYNEQFF.

This chain connects TRBV7-2 to TRBJ2-2, with D possibly being TRBD1 (5 bases). The V end lost 2 bases, the J end lost 6 bases, and 13 bases lay between the germline ends. Germline assignment: CDR1 SGHTA and CDR2 FQGNSA. The CDR3 is 15 amino acids. The CDR3 spells CASSLFAGLAGELFF. The CDR3 DNA is TGTGCCAGCAGCTTATTCGCAGGGTTGGCCGGGGAGCTGTTTTTT.

This clone has only one observation. The V gene is TRBV29-1, the J gene TRBJ2-5; no definite D call. V shed 6 bases and J shed 0 bases, with 11 bases lying between them. The V gene's germline CDR1 is SQVTM and CDR2 ANQGSEA. This CDR3 spans 13 amino acids. CDR3 sequence reads: CSVGALYQETQYF. CDR3 coding DNA: TGCAGCGTGGGCGCGTTATACCAAGAGACCCAGTACTTC.

V usage is TRBV4-2 and J usage is TRBJ2-3, with 8 bases lining up with TRBD2. The germline V gene has CDR1 LGHNA and CDR2 YNFKEQ. The CDR3 covers 17 residues. V dropped 4 bases and J dropped 10; count of bases not matched to a gene: 19. CDR3 loop: CASSRVPGLVRENAQYF. CDR3 in DNA: TGTGCCAGCAGCCGCGTACCGGGACTAGTGAGGGAGAATGCGCAGTATTTT.

The chain recombines TRBV18 with TRBJ2-7; no clear D gene. The germline V and J ends were trimmed by 4 bases and 0 bases, with 19 bases remaining between them. Germline assignment: CDR1 KGHSH and CDR2 LQKENI. This CDR3 has 17 residues. CDR3: CASSLVPVLKSSYEQYF. The CDR3, as DNA: TGTGCCAGCTCACTGGTCCCGGTCTTGAAGAGCTCCTACGAGCAGTACTTC.

The V call is TRBV27, the J call TRBJ2-3; weak D call: TRBD1 (6 bases). The V gene lost 4 bases and the J gene lost 3 bases, with 11 bases spanning the gap. Germline V gene lookup returns CDR1 MNHEY and CDR2 SMNVEV (reference sequence). The CDR3 is 14 residues long. Here the CDR3 DNA reads TGTGCCAGCAGTTATGGACAGCTAACAGATACGCAGTATTTT. The encoded protein is CASSYGQLTDTQYF.

In this sample, this clone turned up a few times. The J gene is TRBJ2-3, the V gene TRBV28; D may be TRBD2 (5 bases). V lost 3 bases and J lost 8, with 21 bases in between. This CDR3 is built from 16 residues. Germline lookup yields CDR1 MDHEN and CDR2 SYDVKM. CDR3 region: CASSLARSGSSGTQYF. In DNA form, the CDR3 reads TGTGCCAGCAGTTTGGCACGGAGTGGTTCGAGCGGTACGCAGTATTTT.

Ten or more counts support this clone. This chain joins TRBV29-1 and TRBJ1-5, with TRBD1 matching 9 bases. Germline V gene data show CDR1 as SQVTM and CDR2 as ANQGSEA. This CDR3 spans 16 amino acids. Trimming cost V 5 bases and J 6 bases; bases outside gene matches: 14. The CDR3 sequence: CSVSQPTGGAGQPQHF. CDR3 nucleotides: TGCAGCGTTAGTCAACCTACAGGGGGCGCGGGTCAGCCCCAGCATTTT.

V gene TRBV28 combines with J gene TRBJ2-1; 9 bases match TRBD2. J lost 2 bases, V lost 4 bases, and 6 bases had no gene match. Germline V gene data show CDR1 as MDHEN and CDR2 as SYDVKM. CDR3 length: 16 residues. CDR3 sequence reads: CASSSPGTSPYNEQFF. The CDR3, as DNA: TGTGCCAGCAGTTCCCCCGGGACTAGCCCCTACAATGAGCAGTTCTTC.

The chain uses TRBV7-8 and TRBJ1-1, with TRBD1 matching 12 bases. V was pared by 5 bases and J by 6 bases, with 7 bases of the junction left unmatched. Per germline, CDR1 SGHVS and CDR2 FQNEAQ. The CDR3 runs 15 residues. The CDR3 sequence: CASSLLGQGAPEAFF. CDR3 nucleotides: TGTGCCAGCAGCCTGCTGGGACAGGGGGCCCCTGAAGCTTTCTTT.

The chain combines TRBV4-3 with TRBJ2-7, with a possible D match to TRBD2 (5 bases). Per the germline V gene, CDR1 is LGHNA and CDR2 is YSLEER. This CDR3 has 13 residues. Trimming left V 8 bases short and J 3 bases short, with 14 bases between. CDR3 bases: TGCGCCAGCTCCCGTTCTCGGGACTACGAGCAGTACTTC. It yields the protein CASSRSRDYEQYF.

The rearrangement uses TRBV9 and TRBJ2-1; tentatively, D is TRBD2 (6 bases). Trimming shortened V by 0 bases and J by 2 bases, and 9 bases separated the two germline ends. The CDR3 is 15 amino acids. Looked up from germline, CDR1 is SGDLS and CDR2 is YYNGEE. CDR3 nucleotides: TGTGCCAGCAGCGTAGCGGGCGGGACCTACAATGAGCAGTTCTTC. It translates to CASSVAGGTYNEQFF.

The chain combines TRBV6-5 with TRBJ1-4, with 10 bases identical to TRBD1. There are 14 residues in the CDR3. The junction had 5 bases not matched to a gene; V was cut back by 7 bases and J by 6 bases. The germline CDR1 and CDR2 sequences are MNHEY and SVGAGI. In DNA form, the CDR3 reads TGTGCCAGCACCTTGACAGGGGGCGATGAAAAACTGTTTTTT. Its protein product is CASTLTGGDEKLFF.

This sequence joins TRBV6-6 and TRBJ1-1; D possibly corresponds to TRBD1 (5 bases). Trimming pared 7 bases from V and 4 bases from J, leaving 22 bases between. The V gene's germline CDR1 is MNHNY and CDR2 SVGAGI (reference sequence). CDR3 length: 16 amino acids. The CDR3 nucleotides are TGTGCCAGCACCGTACCCAGGAGGGGTTTTGGCACTGAAGCTTTCTTT. Protein: CASTVPRRGFGTEAFF.

For the CDR3, the DNA is TGTGCCAGCAGTTATTTCGATGGGGAGCGAGAGGACTCCACAGATACGCAGTATTTT. Its translation: CASSYFDGEREDSTDTQYF. V usage is TRBV2 and J usage is TRBJ2-3; D perhaps matches TRBD2 (5 bases). Germline CDR1 SNHLY, CDR2 FYNNEI. V was cut by 5 bases and J by 2 bases, with 26 bases left in between. This CDR3 comprises 19 residues.

The rearrangement uses TRBV5-4 and TRBJ2-1; the match to TRBD2 covers 12 bases. This CDR3 is built from 17 residues. The V segment lost 4 bases and the J segment 5 bases; nucleotides outside the gene matches: 10. Germline values: CDR1 SGHNT, CDR2 YYREEE (reference sequence). The CDR3 DNA reads as TGTGCCAGCAGCAAGGGACTAGCGGGTAGGGTGGACAATGAGCAGTTCTTC. Its protein product is CASSKGLAGRVDNEQFF.

V is TRBV19 and J is TRBJ2-1; TRBD2 matches 13 bases. The V gene end was trimmed by 0 bases and the J gene end by 6 bases; junction bases not matched to a gene: 5. The CDR3 sequence is 17 residues long. Germline CDR1 reads LNHDA; CDR2 reads SQIVND (reference sequence). CDR3 protein: CASSIESGLAGLNEQFF. In DNA form, the CDR3 reads TGTGCCAGTAGTATAGAGTCGGGACTAGCGGGACTCAATGAGCAGTTCTTC.

This chain connects TRBV14 to TRBJ2-7; 9 nucleotides agree with TRBD1. J lost 6 bases, V lost 6 bases, and 12 bases had no gene match. CDR1 and CDR2 from the germline V gene are SGHDN and FVKESK. The CDR3 is 15 amino acids. The CDR3 region is CASSTLPTGGGEQYF. In nucleotides, the CDR3 is TGTGCCAGCAGTACACTACCGACAGGGGGGGGCGAGCAGTACTTC.

The genes are TRBV19 and TRBJ1-1; 9 nucleotides agree with TRBD1. Germline CDR1 is LNHDA and CDR2 is SQIVND (reference sequence). Unmatched junction bases numbered 4, after V lost 5 bases and J lost 6 bases. The CDR3 spans 13 residues. CDR3 sequence: CASSGGQGSEAFF. As DNA, the CDR3 is TGTGCCAGTAGTGGGGGACAGGGATCTGAAGCTTTCTTT.

The chain recombines TRBV7-9 with TRBJ1-3, with D unresolved. The CDR3 is 14 residues long. Germline-derived CDR1 and CDR2 are SEHNR and FQNEAQ (reference sequence). V was clipped by 3 bases and J by 0 bases, with 6 bases between them. CDR3 bases: TGTGCCAGCAGCTTCGGTAACTCTGGAAACACCATATATTTT. Protein product: CASSFGNSGNTIYF.

This rearrangement joins TRBV6-4 to TRBJ2-2; 15 bases are shared with TRBD2. Germline V CDR1 and CDR2: MRHNA, SNTAGT. Losses at the gene ends were 4 bases for V and 0 bases for J; bases not matched to a gene: 3. The CDR3 covers 18 residues. CDR3 sequence reads: CASSAGLAGGANTGELFF. The CDR3 DNA follows: TGTGCCAGCAGTGCGGGACTAGCGGGAGGTGCGAACACCGGGGAGCTGTTTTTT.

The chain uses TRBV11-2 and TRBJ2-1; 9 nucleotides line up with TRBD2. CDR3 length: 15 residues. Germline V gene lookup returns CDR1 SGHAT and CDR2 FQNNGV. Trimming removed 5 bases from V and 9 bases from J; junction bases left unmatched: 11. The DNA for the CDR3 is TGTGCCAGCAGCGGTAGCGGGAGCCACCTTAGTGAGCAGTTCTTC. Amino acid sequence: CASSGSGSHLSEQFF.

The chain has TRBV11-2 and TRBJ2-1; TRBD2 is a possible D gene (7 bases). The CDR3 is 14 residues long. Per germline, CDR1 SGHAT and CDR2 FQNNGV. Trimming stripped 4 bases from V and 4 bases from J, with 11 bases between. The CDR3: CASSWGGAYNEQFF. The CDR3 nucleotides read TGTGCCAGCAGCTGGGGGGGGGCTTACAATGAGCAGTTCTTC.